This TCR beta chain is from a study of shared clonotypes between healthy human individuals. CD8 cells regarded as naive lacked CD45RO, were positively chosen for CCR7, and omitted terminally differentiated effector memory CD45RA+ cells. The germline gives CDR1 GTSNPN, CDR2 SVGIG (reference sequence). The CDR3 loop spans 13 amino acids. Trimming cost V 1 base and J 4 bases, with 10 bases left between them. Sequenced by immunoSEQ multiplex PCR; TCRdb stores in-frame clones only, minus some. The sample lists about 2.1 million clones; roughly 91% were seen once. The V gene is TRBV30, the J gene TRBJ1-1; D is perhaps TRBD1 (5 bases). The source is a young man in good health. Some clones in this sample may be carry-over from other donors' samples. Source material: naive CD8+ T cells from PBMCs. The CDR3 spells CAWSGDSGTEAFF. CDR3 bases: TGTGCCTGGAGTGGGGACTCTGGCACTGAAGCTTTCTTT. The full variable domain, rest sourced from reference TRBV30 and TRBJ1-1, is SQTIHQWPATLVQPVGSPLSLECTVEGTSNPNLYWYRQAAGRGLQLLFYSVGIGQISSEVPQNLSASRPQDRQFILSSKKLLLSDSGFYLCAWSGDSGTEAFFGQGTRLTVV.